This T cell receptor (beta chain) comes out of a study of blood T cell repertoires in COVID-19. Study at large: The United States, Italy and Spain provided the acute and convalescent COVID-19 samples.

Only one count was recorded for this clone. Enrolment of Seattle patients took place during active infection, and they were followed longitudinally. Per the original data handling: Using reference gene primer amplification, nucleated cell counts were estimated. Clones were sequenced by immunoSEQ multiplex PCR, and TCRdb holds only the in-frame ones, with some missing. D and trimming come from the DNA, and the V and J calls and clone size come from that table. The data hold some 350,000 clones, with 80% to 90% observed a single time. V lost 1 base and J lost 2, with 6 bases in between. CDR1 and CDR2 (germline): SEHNR, FQNEAQ (reference sequence). The CDR3 has 14 residues.

The V and J genes are TRBV7-9 and TRBJ2-1, with D perhaps matching TRBD1 (5 bases). This TCR was recovered from a woman aged 25 to 45 with COVID-19, enrolled during active disease. The source material was peripheral blood. DNA for the CDR3: TGTGCCAGCAGCTTAGAGACAGCCTACAATGAGCAGTTCTTC. Translating gives CASSLETAYNEQFF.